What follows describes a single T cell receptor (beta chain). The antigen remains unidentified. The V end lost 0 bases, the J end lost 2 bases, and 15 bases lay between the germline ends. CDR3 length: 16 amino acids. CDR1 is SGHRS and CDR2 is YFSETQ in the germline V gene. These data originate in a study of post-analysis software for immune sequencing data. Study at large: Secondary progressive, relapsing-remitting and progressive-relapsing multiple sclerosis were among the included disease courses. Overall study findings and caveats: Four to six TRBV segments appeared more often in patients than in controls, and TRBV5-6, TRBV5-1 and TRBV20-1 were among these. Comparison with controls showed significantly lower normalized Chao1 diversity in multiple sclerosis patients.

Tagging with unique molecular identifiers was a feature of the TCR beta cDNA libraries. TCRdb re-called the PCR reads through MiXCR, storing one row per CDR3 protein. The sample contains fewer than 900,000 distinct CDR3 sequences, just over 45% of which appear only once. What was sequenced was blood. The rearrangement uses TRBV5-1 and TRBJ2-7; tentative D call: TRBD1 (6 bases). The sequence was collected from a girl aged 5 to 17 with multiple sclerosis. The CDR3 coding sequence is TGCGCCAGCAGCTTGGCCAGGCAGGGGATCCCCTACGAGCAGTACTTC. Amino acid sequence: CASSLARQGIPYEQYF. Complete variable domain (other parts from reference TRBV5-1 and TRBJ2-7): KAGVTQTPRYLIKTRGQQVTLSCSPISGHRSVSWYQQTPGQGLQFLFEYFSETQRNKGNFPGRFSGRQFSNSRSEMNVSTLELGDSALYLCASSLARQGIPYEQYFGPGTRLTVT.